This T cell receptor (beta chain) originates from a study of T cells in Graves' hyperthyroidism and ophthalmopathy. CDR3 size: 14 residues. The trim removed 0 bases at V and 10 bases at J, leaving 8 bases unmatched. Germline V lookup: CDR1 DFQATT, CDR2 SNEGSKA (reference sequence). When ophthalmopathy did not progress within 18 months, Graves' hyperthyroidism was considered stable. Clinical symptoms, serum thyroxine, TRAb, thyroid ultrasound and orbital computed tomography informed diagnoses. The PBMCs were sourced from fresh peripheral blood (more than 8.5 ml). TCR beta CDR3 regions were amplified from RNA. With the HTBI primer set, the TCR CDR3 went through a first round of RT-PCR. TCRdb re-derived calls from the multiplex PCR reads in MiXCR, one entry per CDR3 protein. The table records roughly 420,000 distinct CDR3 sequences, roughly an eighth of them present only once.

The material sequenced was blood. V gene TRBV20-1 combines with J gene TRBJ2-1; 8 nucleotides match TRBD1. This TCR was recovered from a young woman with Graves' hyperthyroidism. CDR3 DNA: TGCAGTGCTAGAGAAAACGGACAGGGTGGCGAGCAGTTCTTC. Its protein is CSARENGQGGEQFF.